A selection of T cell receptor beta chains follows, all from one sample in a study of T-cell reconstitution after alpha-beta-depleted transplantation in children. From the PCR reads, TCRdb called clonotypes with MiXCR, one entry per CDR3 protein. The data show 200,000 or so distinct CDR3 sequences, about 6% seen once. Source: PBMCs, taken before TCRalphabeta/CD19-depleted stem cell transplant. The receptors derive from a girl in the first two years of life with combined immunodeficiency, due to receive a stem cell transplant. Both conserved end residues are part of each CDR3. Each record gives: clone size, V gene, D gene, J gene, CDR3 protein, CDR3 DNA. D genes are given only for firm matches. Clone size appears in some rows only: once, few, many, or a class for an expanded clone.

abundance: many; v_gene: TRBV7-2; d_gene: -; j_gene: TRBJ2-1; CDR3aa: CASSLSDYSVEQFF; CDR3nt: TGTGCCAGCAGCTTATCGGATTACAGCGTCGAGCAGTTCTTC
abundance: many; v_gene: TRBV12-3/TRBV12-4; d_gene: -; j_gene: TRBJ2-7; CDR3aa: CASSEIVVGNPYEQYF; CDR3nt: TGTGCCAGCAGTGAGATCGTGGTGGGAAATCCCTACGAGCAGTACTTC
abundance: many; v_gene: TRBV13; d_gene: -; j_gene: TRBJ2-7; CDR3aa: CASSLAGVVPYEQYF; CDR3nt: TGTGCCAGCAGCTTAGCGGGAGTTGTCCCCTACGAGCAGTACTTC
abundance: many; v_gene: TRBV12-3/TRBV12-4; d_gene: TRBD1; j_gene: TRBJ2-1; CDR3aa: CASTRTGGNNEQFF; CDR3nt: TGTGCCAGCACCAGGACAGGGGGCAATAATGAGCAGTTCTTC
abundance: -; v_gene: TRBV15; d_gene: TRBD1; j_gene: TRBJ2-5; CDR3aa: CATSIRQGKETQYF; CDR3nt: TGTGCCACCAGCATTAGACAGGGCAAAGAGACCCAGTACTTC
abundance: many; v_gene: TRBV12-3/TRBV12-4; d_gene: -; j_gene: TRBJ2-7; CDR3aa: CASSSPTGGYEQYF; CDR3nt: TGTGCCAGCAGTTCCCCCACAGGCGGGTACGAGCAGTACTTC
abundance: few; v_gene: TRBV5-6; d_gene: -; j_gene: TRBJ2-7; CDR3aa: CASSYGRPSYEQYF; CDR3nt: TGTGCCAGCAGCTACGGACGGCCCTCCTACGAGCAGTACTTC
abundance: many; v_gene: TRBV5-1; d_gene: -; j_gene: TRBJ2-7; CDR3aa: CASTDDRFYEQYF; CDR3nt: TGCGCCAGCACCGACGACCGATTCTACGAGCAGTACTTC
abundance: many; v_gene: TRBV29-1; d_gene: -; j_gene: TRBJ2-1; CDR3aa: CSVGGRADYNEQFF; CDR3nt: TGCAGCGTTGGGGGCAGGGCCGATTACAATGAGCAGTTCTTC
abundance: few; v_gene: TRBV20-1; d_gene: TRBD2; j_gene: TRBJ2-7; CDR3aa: CSALDTSGAYEQYF; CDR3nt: TGCAGTGCTCTGGACACTAGCGGGGCCTACGAGCAGTACTTC
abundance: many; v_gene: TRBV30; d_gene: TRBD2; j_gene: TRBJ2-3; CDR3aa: CAWSLAGGFTDTQYF; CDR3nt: TGTGCCTGGAGTCTAGCGGGGGGGTTCACAGATACGCAGTATTTT
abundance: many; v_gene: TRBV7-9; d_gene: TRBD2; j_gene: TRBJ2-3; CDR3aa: CASSSRDYHTDTQYF; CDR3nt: TGTGCCAGCAGCTCCCGGGACTACCACACAGATACGCAGTATTTT
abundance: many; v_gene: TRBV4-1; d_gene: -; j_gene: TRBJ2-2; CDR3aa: CASSQLAGPGNTGELFF; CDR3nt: TGCGCCAGCAGCCAACTGGCGGGGCCGGGAAACACCGGGGAGCTGTTTTTT
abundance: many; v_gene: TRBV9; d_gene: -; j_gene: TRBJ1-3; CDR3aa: CASSVGGPGNTIYF; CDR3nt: TGTGCCAGCAGCGTTGGTGGGCCTGGAAACACCATATATTTT
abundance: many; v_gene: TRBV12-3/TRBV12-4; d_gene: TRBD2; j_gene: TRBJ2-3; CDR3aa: CASSFAAGGSDTQYF; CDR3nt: TGTGCCAGCAGTTTTGCAGCGGGGGGATCAGATACGCAGTATTTT
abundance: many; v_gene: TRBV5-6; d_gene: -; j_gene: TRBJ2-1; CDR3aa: CASSFFGLGYTNEQFF; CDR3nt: TGTGCCAGCAGCTTTTTCGGGTTAGGATACACCAATGAGCAGTTCTTC
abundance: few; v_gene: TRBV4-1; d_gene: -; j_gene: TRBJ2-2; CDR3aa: CASILHLAAPTGELFF; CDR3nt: TGCGCCAGCATCCTTCATCTGGCGGCCCCCACCGGGGAGCTGTTTTTT
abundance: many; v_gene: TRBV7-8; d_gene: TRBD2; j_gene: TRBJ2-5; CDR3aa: CASSLDRLADMGTQYF; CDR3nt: TGTGCCAGCAGCTTAGATCGCCTAGCGGATATGGGGACCCAGTACTTC
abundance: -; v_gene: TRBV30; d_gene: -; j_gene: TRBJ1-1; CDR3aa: CAWSVGPTTEAFF; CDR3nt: TGTGCCTGGAGTGTGGGACCTACCACTGAAGCTTTCTTT
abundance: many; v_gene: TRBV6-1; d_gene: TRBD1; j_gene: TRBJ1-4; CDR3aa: CASSRTPFDRGEKLFF; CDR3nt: TGTGCCAGCAGTCGAACGCCTTTCGACAGGGGTGAAAAACTGTTTTTT
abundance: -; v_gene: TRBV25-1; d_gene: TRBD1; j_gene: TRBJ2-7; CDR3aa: CASSPRDSLSYEQYF; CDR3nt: TGTGCCAGCAGCCCCCGGGACAGTCTTTCCTACGAGCAGTACTTC
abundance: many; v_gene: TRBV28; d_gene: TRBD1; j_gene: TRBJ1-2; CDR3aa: CASSLAHRGRNYGYTF; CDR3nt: TGTGCCAGCAGTTTAGCCCACAGGGGGCGAAACTATGGCTACACCTTC
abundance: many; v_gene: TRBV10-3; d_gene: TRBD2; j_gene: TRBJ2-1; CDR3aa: CAISDDSGSRNEQFF; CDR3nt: TGTGCCATCAGTGACGATAGCGGGAGCCGGAATGAGCAGTTCTTC
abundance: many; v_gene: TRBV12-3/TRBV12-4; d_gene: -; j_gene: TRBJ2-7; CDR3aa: CASGLTAYEYEQYF; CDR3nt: TGTGCCAGCGGACTCACCGCATACGAGTACGAGCAGTACTTC
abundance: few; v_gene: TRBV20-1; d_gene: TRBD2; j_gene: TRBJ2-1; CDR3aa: CSATQASGRFRWSYNEQFF; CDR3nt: TGCAGTGCTACTCAGGCTAGCGGGAGGTTCAGGTGGTCCTACAATGAGCAGTTCTTC
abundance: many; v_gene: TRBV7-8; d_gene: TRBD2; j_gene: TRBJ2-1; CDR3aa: CASSLGRLAGEFF; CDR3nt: TGTGCCAGCAGCTTAGGCCGACTAGCTGGCGAGTTCTTC
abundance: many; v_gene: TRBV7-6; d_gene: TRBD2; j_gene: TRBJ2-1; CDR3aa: CASTGGMGEQFF; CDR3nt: TGTGCCAGCACGGGAGGAATGGGTGAGCAGTTCTTC